Listed here are 18 T cell receptor beta chains from one sample, sequenced in a study of blood T cell repertoires in COVID-19. Using immunoSEQ multiplex PCR, the repertoire was profiled, and TCRdb retains in-frame clones only, with some absent. Seen here are 260,000 or so clones, around 80% observed once, and the top ten hold 5.7%. What was sequenced was peripheral blood. The source is a man at least 80 years old with acute or convalescent COVID-19.

This clone was picked up a small number of times. The chain employs TRBV27 and TRBJ2-5, with TRBD1 matching 7 bases. This CDR3 has 14 residues. With 5 bases clipped from V and 5 bases from J, the junction kept 8 bases outside the gene matches. The germline CDR1 and CDR2 sequences are MNHEY and SMNVEV (reference sequence). CDR3 in DNA: TGTGCCAGCAGTCGGAGCAGGGGGTGGGAGACCCAGTACTTC. The encoded protein is CASSRSRGWETQYF.

The gene calls are TRBV30 and TRBJ1-5, with 10 bases matching TRBD1. With V trimmed by 7 bases and J by 5 bases, 17 bases remained unmatched. The CDR3 contains 17 residues. Looked up from germline, CDR1 is GTSNPN and CDR2 is SVGIG (reference sequence). The CDR3 here is CAFLQARQGAIDQPQHF. The CDR3, as DNA: TGTGCCTTTCTTCAGGCTAGACAGGGGGCCATAGATCAGCCCCAGCATTTT.

The chain carries TRBV27 and TRBJ2-7, with 7 bases that match TRBD2. CDR1 and CDR2 (germline): MNHEY, SMNVEV (reference sequence). J gave up 0 bases and V 0 bases, and 20 bases lay outside the gene matches. CDR3 length: 21 amino acids. The CDR3 DNA follows: TGTGCCAGCAGTTTATCGAAGGGAGGGAGGCACCGGGGTTGGAGCTCCTACGAGCAGTACTTC. Protein product: CASSLSKGGRHRGWSSYEQYF.

This clone was observed once. This rearrangement joins TRBV30 to TRBJ1-2, with D perhaps matching TRBD1 (5 bases). This CDR3 region has 13 residues. Germline V gives CDR1 GTSNPN, CDR2 SVGIG (reference sequence). Trimming removed 3 bases from V and 4 bases from J, with 12 bases in between. The CDR3 coding sequence is TGTGCCTGGAGATGGGGCGTGGGCTATGGCTACACCTTC. Translated: CAWRWGVGYGYTF.

The CDR3 DNA reads TGTGCCAGCAGCTTGTTCGAGACAGCGAGCTCCTACGAGCAGTACTTC. The encoded protein is CASSLFETASSYEQYF. The chain couples TRBV5-6 to TRBJ2-7; possibly TRBD1 for D (5 bases). V was shortened by 1 base and J by 0 bases, with 14 bases between the two germline ends. The CDR3 sequence is 16 residues long. The V gene's germline CDR1 is SGHDT and CDR2 YYEEEE.

The V call is TRBV11-2, the J call TRBJ2-5; the D gene is possibly TRBD1 (5 bases). Germline lookup yields CDR1 SGHAT and CDR2 FQNNGV. Trimming removed 5 bases from V and 4 bases from J, with 14 bases in between. The CDR3 runs to 14 residues. The CDR3 spells CASSTWGVPETQYF. The CDR3 coding sequence is TGTGCCAGCAGCACGTGGGGCGTACCAGAGACCCAGTACTTC.

The chain couples TRBV5-1 to TRBJ1-3; 8 nucleotides match TRBD1. V lost 4 bases and J lost 0; bases outside the gene matches: 9. This CDR3 is 17 amino acids long. CDR1 is SGHRS and CDR2 is YFSETQ in the germline V gene. The CDR3 nucleotides read TGCGCCAGCAGCGGGTATTTACAGGGGGTCTCTGGAAACACCATATATTTT. Its translation: CASSGYLQGVSGNTIYF.

The V gene is TRBV5-1, the J gene TRBJ2-3, with 15 bases aligning to TRBD2. Trimming at V came to 3 bases and at J to 3 bases, leaving 5 bases not matched to a gene. The CDR3 contains 17 residues. Germline V gene lookup returns CDR1 SGHRS and CDR2 YFSETQ. The CDR3 region has the DNA TGCGCCAGCAGCTGGACTAGCGGGGGGGCTGGTACAGATACGCAGTATTTT. Translation gives CASSWTSGGAGTDTQYF.

To note about this clone: The sample holds other DNA sequences that translate to the same CDR3. The chain uses TRBV5-1 and TRBJ1-2; D gene ambiguous. The CDR3 totals 13 residues. In germline, CDR1 is SGHRS, CDR2 YFSETQ. V lost 0 bases to trimming and J lost 3 bases, with 6 bases between them. CDR3 loop: CASSLGGDYGYTF. The CDR3 DNA reads as TGCGCCAGCAGCTTGGGGGGAGACTATGGCTACACCTTC.

This clone was seen only a few times. The genes are TRBV19 and TRBJ2-1; D gene uncertain. The CDR3 runs to 13 residues. The germline V gene encodes CDR1 LNHDA and CDR2 SQIVND (reference sequence). V shed 2 bases and J shed 7 bases, with 9 bases lying between them. CDR3 sequence reads: CASSINPVNEQFF. CDR3 nucleotide sequence: TGTGCCAGTAGTATAAATCCCGTTAATGAGCAGTTCTTC. Combining the CDR3 with reference TRBV19 and TRBJ2-1 gives the whole variable domain DGGITQSPKYLFRKEGQNVTLSCEQNLNHDAMYWYRQDPGQGLRLIYYSQIVNDFQKGDIAEGYSVSREKKESFPLTVTSAQKNPTAFYLCASSINPVNEQFFGPGTRLTVL.

This chain links TRBV16 with TRBJ2-3, with 8 bases lining up with TRBD1. After removal of 2 bases from V and 8 bases from J, the junction contained 6 bases not matched to a gene. From germline, CDR1 is KGHSY and CDR2 FQNENV. The length of the CDR3 is 14 residues. CDR3 loop: CASSQRTGSGTQYF. The CDR3 nucleotides read TGTGCCAGCAGCCAAAGGACAGGGTCGGGTACGCAGTATTTT.

V gene TRBV28 combines with J gene TRBJ1-6; D not certain. Germline loops: CDR1 MDHEN, CDR2 SYDVKM. V was cut by 3 bases and J by 10 bases, with 22 bases left in between. There are 17 residues in the CDR3. CDR3 coding DNA: TGTGCCAGCAGTTTCTCCCCACTGGTCATTATGCTCTCACCCCTCCACTTT. Its translation: CASSFSPLVIMLSPLHF.

The chain joins TRBV7-9 to TRBJ2-6; no definite D call. The CDR3 has 15 residues. Germline V lookup: CDR1 SEHNR, CDR2 FQNEAQ (reference sequence). The V end was cut by 5 bases, the J end by 2 bases, with 10 bases between. In DNA, the CDR3 is TGTGCCAGCAGCCCCCAGATTACTGGGGCCAACGTCCTGACTTTC. Protein sequence: CASSPQITGANVLTF.

The genes are TRBV7-2 and TRBJ1-6; D remains ambiguous. Germline CDR1 reads SGHTA; CDR2 reads FQGNSA. V was cut by 5 bases and J by 7 bases, with 15 bases left in between. The CDR3 totals 15 residues. Here the CDR3 reads CASSENLIRNSPLHF. CDR3 coding DNA: TGTGCCAGCAGCGAGAACTTAATCAGGAATTCACCCCTCCACTTT.

V is TRBV28 and J is TRBJ1-1; no clear D. CDR3 size: 13 residues. Germline V gene data show CDR1 as MDHEN and CDR2 as SYDVKM. V lost 7 bases and J 5 bases, leaving 14 bases between the germline ends. CDR3 bases: TGTGCCAGCACCCTCTTCTCCGGGACTGAAGCTTTCTTT. This sequence encodes CASTLFSGTEAFF.

The chain combines TRBV19 with TRBJ2-6, with 8 positions matching TRBD2. After removal of 1 base from V and 1 base from J, the junction contained 6 bases not matched to a gene. The germline V gene has CDR1 LNHDA and CDR2 SQIVND (reference sequence). The CDR3 has 18 residues. This CDR3 reads CASSIGSGARSGANVLTF. In DNA, the CDR3 is TGTGCCAGTAGTATAGGTAGCGGGGCGAGGTCTGGGGCCAACGTCCTGACTTTC.

The V gene is TRBV3-1 (or the pseudogene TRBV3-2), the J gene TRBJ2-7; TRBD2 matches 11 bases. The V gene end was trimmed by 4 bases and the J gene end by 4 bases; junction bases not matched to a gene: 3. Germline loops: CDR1 LGHDT, CDR2 YNNKEL (reference sequence). The CDR3 spans 14 residues. As DNA, the CDR3 is TGTGCCAGCAGCCGACTAGCGGGAACATACGAGCAGTACTTC. Its protein is CASSRLAGTYEQYF.

The rearrangement joins TRBV5-1 to TRBJ1-6; D call uncertain. This CDR3 is 14 amino acids long. V lost 5 bases and J lost 1, with 7 bases in between. Germline CDR1 and CDR2: SGHRS and YFSETQ. CDR3 nucleotide sequence: TGCGCCAGCAGTGGAGAATCCTATAATTCACCCCTCCACTTT. This translates into CASSGESYNSPLHF.